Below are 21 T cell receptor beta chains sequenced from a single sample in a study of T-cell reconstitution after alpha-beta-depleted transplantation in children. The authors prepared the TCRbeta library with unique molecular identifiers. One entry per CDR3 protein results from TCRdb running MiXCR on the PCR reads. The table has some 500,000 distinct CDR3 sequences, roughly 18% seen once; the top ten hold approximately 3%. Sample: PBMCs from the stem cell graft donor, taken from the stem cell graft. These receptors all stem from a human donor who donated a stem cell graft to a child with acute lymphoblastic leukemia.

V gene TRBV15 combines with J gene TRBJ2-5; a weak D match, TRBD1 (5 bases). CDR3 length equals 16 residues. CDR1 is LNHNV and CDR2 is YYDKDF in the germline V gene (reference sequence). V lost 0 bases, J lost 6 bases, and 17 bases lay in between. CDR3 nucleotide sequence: TGTGCCACCAGCAGAGATCAGGCGCAGGGAACGAAGACCCAGTACTTC. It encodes CATSRDQAQGTKTQYF.

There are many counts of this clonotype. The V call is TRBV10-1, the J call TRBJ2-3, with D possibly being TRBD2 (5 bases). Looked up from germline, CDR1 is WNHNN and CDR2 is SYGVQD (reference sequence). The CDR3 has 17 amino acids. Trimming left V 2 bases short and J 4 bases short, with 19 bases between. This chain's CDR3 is CASSELPRWERADTQYF. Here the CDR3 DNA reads TGCGCCAGCAGTGAGCTCCCCCGGTGGGAGAGAGCAGATACGCAGTATTTT.

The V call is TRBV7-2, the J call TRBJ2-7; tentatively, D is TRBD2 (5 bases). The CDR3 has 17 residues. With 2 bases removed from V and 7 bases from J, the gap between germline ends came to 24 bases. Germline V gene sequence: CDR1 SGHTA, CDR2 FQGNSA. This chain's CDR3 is CASSLTLLTRPLGEQYF. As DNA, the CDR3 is TGTGCCAGCAGCTTAACCCTTTTAACTAGACCCCTGGGGGAGCAGTACTTC.

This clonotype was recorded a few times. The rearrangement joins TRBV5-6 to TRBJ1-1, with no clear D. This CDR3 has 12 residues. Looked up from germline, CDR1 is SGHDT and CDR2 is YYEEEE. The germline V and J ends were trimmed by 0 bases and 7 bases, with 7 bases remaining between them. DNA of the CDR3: TGTGCCAGCAGCTTGGGGGCACTTGAAGCTTTCTTT. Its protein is CASSLGALEAFF.

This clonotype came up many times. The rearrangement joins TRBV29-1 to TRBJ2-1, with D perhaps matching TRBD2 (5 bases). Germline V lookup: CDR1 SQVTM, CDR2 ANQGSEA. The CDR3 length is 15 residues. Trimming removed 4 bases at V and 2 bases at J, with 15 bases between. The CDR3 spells CSVVGSARPYNEQFF. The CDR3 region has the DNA TGCAGCGTTGTAGGTAGCGCCAGGCCCTACAATGAGCAGTTCTTC.

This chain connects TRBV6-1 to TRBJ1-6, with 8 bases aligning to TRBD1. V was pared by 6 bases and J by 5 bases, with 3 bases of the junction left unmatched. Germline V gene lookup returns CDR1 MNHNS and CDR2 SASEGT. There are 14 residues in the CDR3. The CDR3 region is CASRPTGDNSPLHF. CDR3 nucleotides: TGTGCCAGCAGGCCGACAGGGGATAATTCACCCCTCCACTTT.

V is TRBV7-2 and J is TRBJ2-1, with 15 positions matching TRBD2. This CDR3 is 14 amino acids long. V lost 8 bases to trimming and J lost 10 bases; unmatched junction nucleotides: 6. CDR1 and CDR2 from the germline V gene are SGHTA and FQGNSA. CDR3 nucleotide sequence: TGTGCCAGCCCCCCGGGACTAGCGGGAGGCGAGCAGTTCTTC. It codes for CASPPGLAGGEQFF.

CDR3 loop: CASSLAAGLGTTDTQYF. CDR3 DNA: TGTGCCAGCAGCTTAGCCGCGGGACTAGGTACGACAGATACGCAGTATTTT. V and J are TRBV7-8 and TRBJ2-3, with 8 bases lining up with TRBD2. The CDR3 has 17 residues. The germline gives CDR1 SGHVS, CDR2 FQNEAQ. V was pared by 0 bases and J by 3 bases, with 8 bases of the junction left unmatched.

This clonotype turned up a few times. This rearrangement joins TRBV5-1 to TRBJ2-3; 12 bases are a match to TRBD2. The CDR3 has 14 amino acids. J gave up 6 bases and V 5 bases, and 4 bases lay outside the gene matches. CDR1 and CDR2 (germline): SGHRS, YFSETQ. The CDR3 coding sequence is TGCGCCAGCAGTGGACTAGCGGGAAGGGATACGCAGTATTTT. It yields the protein CASSGLAGRDTQYF.

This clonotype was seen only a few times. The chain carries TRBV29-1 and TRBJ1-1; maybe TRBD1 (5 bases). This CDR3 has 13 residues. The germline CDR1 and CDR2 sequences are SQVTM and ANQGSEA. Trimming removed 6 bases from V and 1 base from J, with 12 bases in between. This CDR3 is CSVPKQENTEAFF. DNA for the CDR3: TGCAGCGTCCCAAAACAGGAGAACACTGAAGCTTTCTTT.

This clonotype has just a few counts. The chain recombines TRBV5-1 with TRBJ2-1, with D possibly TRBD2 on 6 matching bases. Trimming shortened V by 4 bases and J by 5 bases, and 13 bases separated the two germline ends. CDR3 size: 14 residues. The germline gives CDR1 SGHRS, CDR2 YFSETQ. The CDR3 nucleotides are TGCGCCAGCAGCCTCCGTTGGAGGGACAATGAGCAGTTCTTC. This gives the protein CASSLRWRDNEQFF. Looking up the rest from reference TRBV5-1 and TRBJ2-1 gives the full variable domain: KAGVTQTPRYLIKTRGQQVTLSCSPISGHRSVSWYQQTPGQGLQFLFEYFSETQRNKGNFPGRFSGRQFSNSRSEMNVSTLELGDSALYLCASSLRWRDNEQFFGPGTRLTVL.

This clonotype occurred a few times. The CDR3 sequence is CASSVLSGTPFSSSYNEQFF. The CDR3 coding sequence is TGTGCCAGCAGCGTCCTGTCCGGGACTCCTTTTTCCAGCTCCTACAATGAGCAGTTCTTC. The chain links TRBV9 to TRBJ2-1, with D perhaps TRBD2 (6 bases). Germline V CDR1 and CDR2: SGDLS, YYNGEE. There are 20 residues in the CDR3. Trimming removed 2 bases at V and 0 bases at J, with 24 bases between.

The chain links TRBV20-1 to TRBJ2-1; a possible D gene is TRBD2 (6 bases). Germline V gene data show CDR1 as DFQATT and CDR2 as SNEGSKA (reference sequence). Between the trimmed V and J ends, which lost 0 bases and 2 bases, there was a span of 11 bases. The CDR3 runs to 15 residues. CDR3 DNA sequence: TGCAGTGCTAGAGACCGCCGGGAGACCTACAATGAGCAGTTCTTC. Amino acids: CSARDRRETYNEQFF.

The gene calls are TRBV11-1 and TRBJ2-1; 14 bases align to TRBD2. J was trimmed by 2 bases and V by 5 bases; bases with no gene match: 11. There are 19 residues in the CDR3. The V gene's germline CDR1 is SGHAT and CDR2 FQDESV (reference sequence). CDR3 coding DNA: TGTGCCAGCAGCCCCCCCGGGACTAGCGGGAGTAGGGCCTACAATGAGCAGTTCTTC. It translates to CASSPPGTSGSRAYNEQFF.

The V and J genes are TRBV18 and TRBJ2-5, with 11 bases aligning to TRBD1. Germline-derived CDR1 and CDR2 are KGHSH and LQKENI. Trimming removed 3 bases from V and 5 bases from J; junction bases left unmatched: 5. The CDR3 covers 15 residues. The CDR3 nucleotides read TGTGCCAGCTCACCGGACAGGGGGCCTTACGAGACCCAGTACTTC. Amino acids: CASSPDRGPYETQYF.

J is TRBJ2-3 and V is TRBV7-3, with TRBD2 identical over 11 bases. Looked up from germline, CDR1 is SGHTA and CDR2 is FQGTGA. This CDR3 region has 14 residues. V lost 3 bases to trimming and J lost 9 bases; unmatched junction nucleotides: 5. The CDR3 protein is CASSFPGTSGTQYF. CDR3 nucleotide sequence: TGTGCCAGCAGCTTCCCCGGGACTAGCGGCACGCAGTATTTT.

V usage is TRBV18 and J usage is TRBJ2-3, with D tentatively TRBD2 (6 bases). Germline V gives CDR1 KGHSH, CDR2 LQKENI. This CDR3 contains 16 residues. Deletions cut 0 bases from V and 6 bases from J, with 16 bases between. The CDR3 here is CASSPPTRGVEDTQYF. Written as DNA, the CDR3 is TGTGCCAGCTCACCACCGACTAGGGGCGTTGAGGATACGCAGTATTTT.

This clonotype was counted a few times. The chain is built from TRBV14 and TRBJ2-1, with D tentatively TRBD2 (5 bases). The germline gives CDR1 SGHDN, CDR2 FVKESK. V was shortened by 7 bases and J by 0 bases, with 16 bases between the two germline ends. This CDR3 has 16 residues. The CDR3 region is CASTRRSGPSYNEQFF. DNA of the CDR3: TGTGCCAGCACCCGGCGGAGCGGACCCTCCTACAATGAGCAGTTCTTC. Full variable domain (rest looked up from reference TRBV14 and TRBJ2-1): EAGVTQFPSHSVIEKGQTVTLRCDPISGHDNLYWYRRVMGKEIKFLLHFVKESKQDESGMPNNRFLAERTGGTYSTLKVQPAELEDSGVYFCASTRRSGPSYNEQFFGPGTRLTVL.

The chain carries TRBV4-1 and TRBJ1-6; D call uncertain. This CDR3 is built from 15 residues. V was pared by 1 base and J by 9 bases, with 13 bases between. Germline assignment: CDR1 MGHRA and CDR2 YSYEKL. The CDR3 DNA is TGCGCCAGCAGCCAAGTTTGGAGGGTGGGTTCACCCCTCCACTTT. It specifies CASSQVWRVGSPLHF.

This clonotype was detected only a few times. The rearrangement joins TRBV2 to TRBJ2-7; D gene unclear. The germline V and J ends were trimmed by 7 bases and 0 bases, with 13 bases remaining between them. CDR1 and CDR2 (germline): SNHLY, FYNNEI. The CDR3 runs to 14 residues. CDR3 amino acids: CASTEFVRSYEQYF. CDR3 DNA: TGTGCCAGCACCGAGTTCGTTCGCTCCTACGAGCAGTACTTC.

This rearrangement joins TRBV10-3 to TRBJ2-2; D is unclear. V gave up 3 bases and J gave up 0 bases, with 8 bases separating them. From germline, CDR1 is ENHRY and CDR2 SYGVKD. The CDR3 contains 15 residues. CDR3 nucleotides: TGTGCCATCAGTGAAGGCGGCGCGAACACCGGGGAGCTGTTTTTT. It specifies CAISEGGANTGELFF.